The clone carrying this TCR beta chain was observed a few times. What it binds is not known. The sample originates from a study of CD8 T cells in ankylosing spondylitis. Study-wide points: A motif of 7 or 8 highly homologous TCR beta variants was seen as apparently characteristic of ankylosing spondylitis blood.

In TCRdb, the 5' RACE reads were re-called with MiXCR into one record per CDR3 protein. The top ten hold approximately 15% of the sample, which has approximately 200,000 distinct CDR3 sequences, about 13% seen once. Trimming pared 3 bases from V and 5 bases from J, leaving 14 bases between. This CDR3 has 14 amino acids. Germline lookup yields CDR1 DFQATT and CDR2 SNEGSKA (reference sequence). The sequence was collected from a male donor with ankylosing spondylitis or in good health (not recorded which). The sequencing input was blood, either unsorted or a sorted T cell fraction (not recorded which). The V and J genes are TRBV20-1 and TRBJ2-4; D may be TRBD1 (6 bases). The chain's CDR3 is CSARDEGVQNIQYF. The CDR3 DNA follows: TGCAGTGCTAGGGACGAGGGGGTCCAAAACATTCAGTACTTC.